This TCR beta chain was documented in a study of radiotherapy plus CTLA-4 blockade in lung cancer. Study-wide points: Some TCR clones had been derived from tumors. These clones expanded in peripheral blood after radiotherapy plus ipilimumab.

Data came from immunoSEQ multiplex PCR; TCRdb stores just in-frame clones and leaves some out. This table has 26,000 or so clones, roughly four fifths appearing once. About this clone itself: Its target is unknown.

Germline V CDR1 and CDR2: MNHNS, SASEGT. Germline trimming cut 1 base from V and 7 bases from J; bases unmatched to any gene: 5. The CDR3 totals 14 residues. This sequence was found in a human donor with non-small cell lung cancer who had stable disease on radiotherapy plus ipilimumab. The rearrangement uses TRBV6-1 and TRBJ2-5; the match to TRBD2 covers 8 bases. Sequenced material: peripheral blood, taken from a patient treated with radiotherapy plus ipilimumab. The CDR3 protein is CASSEGLATGTQYF. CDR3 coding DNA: TGTGCCAGCAGTGAAGGACTAGCGACGGGGACCCAGTACTTC.